The T cell receptor (beta chain) described here comes from a study of vaccination effects on CD4 cells after COVID-19. Study-wide results and limits: The study found marked clonal contraction of infection- and vaccine-induced clones late after vaccination. Convalescent patients in the study were few, and early post-infection timepoints were absent.

Some clones are missing from TCRdb's copy, which holds only in-frame ones; the method was immunoSEQ multiplex PCR. This sample has about 40,000 clones; about 70% occur once, and the top ten carry 7% to 8%. Once cultured for 10 days, the cells underwent separation to obtain CD4+ T cells. Participants were given two doses of BNT162b2 or mRNA-1273 vaccine. This clone was found once. The antigen remains undetermined. Trimming left V 6 bases short and J 0 bases short, with 15 bases between. The CDR3 has 16 residues. Per germline, CDR1 MNHNY and CDR2 SVGAGI (reference sequence). The receptor comes from a human donor who received a COVID-19 vaccine. Source: CD4+ T cells from PBMCs cultured without peptide, taken after COVID-19 vaccination. The gene calls are TRBV6-6 and TRBJ1-5; a weak D match, TRBD1 (5 bases). The DNA of the CDR3 is TGTGCCAGCAGCCCGACAGAGTGGGGTAGCAATCAGCCCCAGCATTTT. Translation: CASSPTEWGSNQPQHF.